Below are 9 T cell receptor beta chains sequenced from a single sample in a study of T-cell memory formation after mild COVID-19. TCRdb independently ran MiXCR on the 5' RACE reads; one entry per CDR3 protein. The repertoire holds approximately 100,000 distinct CDR3 sequences, with approximately 15% as singletons. Material for sequencing was PBMCs or a T cell subset sorted from them (not recorded which). The receptors stem from an adult woman who had mild COVID-19 (a few samples of this study predate the infection). Cell type and time point are not known.

The chain recombines TRBV4-3 with TRBJ2-7, with TRBD2 as a possible D gene (5 bases). Germline loops: CDR1 LGHNA, CDR2 YSLEER. There are 15 residues in the CDR3. V gave up 0 bases and J gave up 2 bases, with 11 bases separating them. The CDR3 bases are TGCGCCAGCAGCCAAGATTCGGCTAGCACCTACGAGCAGTACTTC. Amino acids: CASSQDSASTYEQYF.

This clonotype was seen a handful of times. This sequence joins TRBV6-1 and TRBJ1-1; D remains ambiguous. Germline-derived CDR1 and CDR2 are MNHNS and SASEGT. This CDR3 has 13 amino acids. V gave up 7 bases and J gave up 1 base, with 10 bases separating them. The CDR3 loop is CASTSTENTEAFF. The CDR3 DNA sequence: TGTGCCAGCACCTCGACTGAGAACACTGAAGCTTTCTTT.

A few counts support this clonotype. The V gene is TRBV4-1, the J gene TRBJ1-5, with D perhaps matching TRBD1 (6 bases). The CDR3 totals 20 residues. From germline, CDR1 is MGHRA and CDR2 YSYEKL. Trimming took off 8 bases at V and 0 bases at J, with 29 bases between the two ends. The CDR3 region is CASPREQGVKRIHSNQPQHF. The CDR3, as DNA: TGCGCCAGCCCCCGGGAACAGGGTGTAAAACGAATCCATAGCAATCAGCCCCAGCATTTT.

The gene calls are TRBV7-9 and TRBJ2-7, with D possibly called TRBD1 or TRBD2 (5 bases each). Germline V gives CDR1 SEHNR, CDR2 FQNEAQ (reference sequence). This CDR3 is 15 amino acids long. V was shortened by 5 bases and J by 1 base, with 15 bases between the two germline ends. Here the CDR3 reads CASSTDSGPSYEQYF. CDR3 nucleotide sequence: TGTGCCAGCAGCACGGACTCGGGGCCGTCCTACGAGCAGTACTTC.

This clonotype was counted between two and nine times. The chain joins TRBV12-3 or TRBV12-4 to TRBJ2-1, with TRBD2 as a possible D gene (5 bases). Trimming pared 7 bases from V and 1 base from J, leaving 11 bases between. There are 14 residues in the CDR3. CDR3 DNA sequence: TGTGCCAGCAATCGGGCGGGTTCCTACAATGAGCAGTTCTTC. Its translation: CASNRAGSYNEQFF.

This clonotype was seen a few times. The chain combines TRBV4-3 with TRBJ2-7; 8 bases align to TRBD2. CDR3 length equals 15 residues. Trimming cost V 0 bases and J 2 bases; bases outside gene matches: 3. Germline CDR1 reads LGHNA; CDR2 reads YSLEER. The CDR3 spells CASSQDSGAAYEQYF. CDR3 sequence (DNA): TGCGCCAGCAGCCAAGATAGCGGGGCTGCCTACGAGCAGTACTTC.

V usage is TRBV7-9 and J usage is TRBJ1-1, with D possibly matching TRBD1 (6 bases). Trimming shortened V by 6 bases and J by 4 bases, and 9 bases separated the two germline ends. Germline-derived CDR1 and CDR2 are SEHNR and FQNEAQ (reference sequence). The CDR3 runs 12 residues. In DNA form, the CDR3 reads TGTGCCAGCAGGAAACAGGGCACTGAAGCTTTCTTT. Protein sequence: CASRKQGTEAFF.

This clonotype was seen a handful of times. The chain carries TRBV5-6 and TRBJ2-7; 9 positions agree with TRBD1. V shed 4 bases, J shed 5 bases, and the junction held 7 bases outside the gene matches. This CDR3 contains 14 residues. The germline CDR1 and CDR2 sequences are SGHDT and YYEEEE. The CDR3 reads CASSPGTGPNEQYF. The CDR3 DNA reads TGTGCCAGCAGCCCCGGGACAGGGCCAAACGAGCAGTACTTC.

The chain uses TRBV4-1 and TRBJ1-1, with 12 nucleotides matching TRBD1. J gave up 4 bases and V 1 base, and 7 bases lay outside the gene matches. This CDR3 region has 17 residues. The germline V gene encodes CDR1 MGHRA and CDR2 YSYEKL. CDR3: CASSQGGTGGLTTEAFF. Here the CDR3 DNA reads TGCGCCAGCAGCCAAGGGGGGACAGGGGGCTTAACCACTGAAGCTTTCTTT.